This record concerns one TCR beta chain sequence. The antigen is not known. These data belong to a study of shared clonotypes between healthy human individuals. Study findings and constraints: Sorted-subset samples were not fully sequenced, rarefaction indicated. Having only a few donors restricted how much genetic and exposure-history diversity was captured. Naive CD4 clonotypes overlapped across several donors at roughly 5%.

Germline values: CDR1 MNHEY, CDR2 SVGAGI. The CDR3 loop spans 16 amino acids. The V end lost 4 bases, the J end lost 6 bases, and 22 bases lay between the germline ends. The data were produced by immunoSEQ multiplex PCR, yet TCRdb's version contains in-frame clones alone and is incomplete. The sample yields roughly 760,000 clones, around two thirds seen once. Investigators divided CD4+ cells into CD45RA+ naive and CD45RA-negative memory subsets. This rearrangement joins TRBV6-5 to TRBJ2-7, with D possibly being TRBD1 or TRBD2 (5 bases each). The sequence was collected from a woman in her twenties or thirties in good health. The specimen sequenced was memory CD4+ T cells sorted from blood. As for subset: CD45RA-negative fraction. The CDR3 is CASSSGPPRYAAEQYF. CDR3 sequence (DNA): TGTGCCAGCAGTTCGGGACCGCCCCGGTACGCGGCCGAGCAGTACTTC.